A single sample gave rise to the 8 T cell receptor beta chains below, sequenced in a study of resident and recirculating memory T cells in vitiligo. The method was immunoSEQ multiplex PCR; TCRdb's version includes in-frame clones alone and lacks a portion of them. Among more than 35,000 clones, around 90% were seen once, and the ten largest hold more than 3.5%. The specimen was blood. These TCRs come from a male donor with vitiligo.

This clone was found once. The J gene is TRBJ2-5, the V gene TRBV19, with 7 bases fitting TRBD1. This CDR3 has 13 amino acids. CDR1 LNHDA and CDR2 SQIVND come from the germline V gene (reference sequence). Trimming at V came to 9 bases and at J to 1 base, leaving 5 bases not matched to a gene. CDR3 DNA sequence: TGTGCCAGCCTCGACAGGGTCCAAGAGACCCAGTACTTC. It specifies CASLDRVQETQYF.

The chain couples TRBV27 to TRBJ1-5; maybe TRBD1 (6 bases). Germline V gives CDR1 MNHEY, CDR2 SMNVEV (reference sequence). The V end lost 4 bases, the J end lost 4 bases, and 11 bases lay between the germline ends. The CDR3 sequence is 14 residues long. CDR3 loop: CASSYGQHNQPQHF. CDR3 bases: TGTGCCAGCAGTTATGGACAGCATAATCAGCCCCAGCATTTT.

The chain uses TRBV18 and TRBJ1-1, with a possible D match to TRBD1 (5 bases). Looked up from germline, CDR1 is KGHSH and CDR2 is LQKENI. The V end lost 3 bases, the J end lost 6 bases, and 11 bases lay between the germline ends. CDR3 length equals 13 residues. The CDR3 protein is CASSPDGQAEAFF. In DNA, the CDR3 is TGTGCCAGCTCACCGGATGGACAAGCTGAAGCTTTCTTT.

This sequence joins TRBV11-2 and TRBJ2-7; D might be TRBD1 (6 bases). Germline CDR1 reads SGHAT; CDR2 reads FQNNGV. V was pared by 5 bases and J by 4 bases, with 18 bases between. The CDR3 has 15 amino acids. DNA for the CDR3: TGTGCCAGCAGCCAGGGGTCAGGCCACAATTACGAGCAGTACTTC. Translation gives CASSQGSGHNYEQYF.

This sequence joins TRBV19 and TRBJ1-2; TRBD1 matches 8 bases. This CDR3 region has 15 residues. J was trimmed by 5 bases and V by 5 bases; bases with no gene match: 10. Germline V lookup: CDR1 LNHDA, CDR2 SQIVND (reference sequence). CDR3 region: CASSPGQAYPYGYTF. The CDR3 DNA is TGTGCCAGTAGTCCGGGACAGGCATATCCATATGGCTACACCTTC.

This clone was counted once. The chain recombines TRBV2 with TRBJ1-5; 9 positions match TRBD1. This CDR3 is built from 18 residues. J gave up 6 bases and V 1 base, and 13 bases lay outside the gene matches. CDR1 SNHLY and CDR2 FYNNEI come from the germline V gene. CDR3 in DNA: TGTGCCAGCAGTGAAGTCCGTTTGTGGGACAGGGATCGTCAGCCCCAGCATTTT. Protein product: CASSEVRLWDRDRQPQHF.

For the CDR3, the DNA is TGTGCCAGCAGCCATGACAGCCCCAATGAGCAGTTCTTC. Protein sequence: CASSHDSPNEQFF. V usage is TRBV6-5 and J usage is TRBJ2-1; tentatively, D is TRBD1 (5 bases). Germline V gene lookup returns CDR1 MNHEY and CDR2 SVGAGI. V was cut by 6 bases and J by 6 bases, with 12 bases left in between. This CDR3 comprises 13 residues.

The genes are TRBV30 and TRBJ1-5; 8 bases agree with TRBD1. The germline CDR1 and CDR2 sequences are GTSNPN and SVGIG (reference sequence). The trim removed 0 bases at V and 0 bases at J, leaving 7 bases unmatched. The CDR3 loop spans 17 amino acids. The DNA for the CDR3 is TGTGCCTGGAGTGTACGGGGACAGGTTGTTAGCAATCAGCCCCAGCATTTT. Its protein is CAWSVRGQVVSNQPQHF.